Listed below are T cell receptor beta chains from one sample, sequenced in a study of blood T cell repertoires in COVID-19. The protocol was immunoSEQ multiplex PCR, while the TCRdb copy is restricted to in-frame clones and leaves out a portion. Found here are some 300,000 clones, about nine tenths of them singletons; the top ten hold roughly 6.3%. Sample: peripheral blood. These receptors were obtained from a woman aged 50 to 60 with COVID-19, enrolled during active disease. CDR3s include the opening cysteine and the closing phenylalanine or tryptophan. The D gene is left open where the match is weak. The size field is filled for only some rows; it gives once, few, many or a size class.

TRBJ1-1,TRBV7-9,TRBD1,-,CASSLPDRGTEAFF,TGTGCCAGCAGCTTACCCGACAGGGGAACTGAAGCTTTCTTT
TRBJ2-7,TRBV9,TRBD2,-,CASSARAGGPEQYF,TGTGCCAGCAGCGCACGAGCGGGAGGGCCTGAGCAGTACTTC
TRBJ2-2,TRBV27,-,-,CASSLMGHTGELFF,TGTGCCAGCAGTTTAATGGGGCACACCGGGGAGCTGTTTTTT
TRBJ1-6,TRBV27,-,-,CASSFQNSPLHF,TGTGCCAGCAGTTTCCAGAATTCACCCCTCCACTTT
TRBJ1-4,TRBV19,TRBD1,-,CASSVDRVNEKLFF,TGTGCCAGTAGTGTCGACAGGGTGAATGAAAAACTGTTTTTT
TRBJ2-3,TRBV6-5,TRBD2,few,CASSPRTSGTDTQYF,TGTGCCAGCAGTCCGCGGACTAGCGGCACAGATACGCAGTATTTT
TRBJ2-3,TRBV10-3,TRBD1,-,CAISESLGQGRDTQYF,TGTGCCATCAGTGAGTCGCTGGGACAGGGGAGAGATACGCAGTATTTT
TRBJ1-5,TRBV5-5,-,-,CASSLAWAVNQPQHF,TGTGCCAGCAGCTTGGCTTGGGCAGTTAATCAGCCCCAGCATTTT
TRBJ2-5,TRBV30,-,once,CAWSRDTGQETQYF,TGTGCCTGGAGCAGAGATACGGGGCAAGAGACCCAGTACTTC
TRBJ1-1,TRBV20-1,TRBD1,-,CSASTGASEAFF,TGCAGTGCTAGTACAGGGGCCTCTGAAGCTTTCTTT
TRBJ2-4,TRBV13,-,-,CASSFLVAKNIQYF,TGTGCCAGCAGCTTTCTAGTAGCCAAAAACATTCAGTACTTC
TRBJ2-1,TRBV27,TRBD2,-,CASSGLASYNEQFF,TGTGCCAGCAGCGGACTAGCGTCCTACAATGAGCAGTTCTTC
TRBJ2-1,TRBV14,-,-,CASSQSQVGEQFF,TGTGCCAGCAGCCAGTCACAGGTAGGCGAGCAGTTCTTC
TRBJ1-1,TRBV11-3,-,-,CASSLVSSNTEAFF,TGTGCCAGCAGCTTAGTCTCCTCGAACACTGAAGCTTTCTTT
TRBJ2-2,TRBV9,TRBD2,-,CASREAGGPTGELFF,TGTGCCAGCAGGGAAGCGGGAGGGCCCACCGGGGAGCTGTTTTTT
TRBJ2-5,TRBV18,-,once,CASSPHSTGETQYF,TGTGCCAGCTCACCCCACTCAACCGGAGAGACCCAGTACTTC
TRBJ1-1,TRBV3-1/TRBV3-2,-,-,CASSQDTRGSSMNTEAFF,TGTGCCAGCAGCCAAGATACCCGGGGGAGTAGCATGAACACTGAAGCTTTCTTT
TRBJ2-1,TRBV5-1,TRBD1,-,CASSSGSGTGYNEQFF,TGCGCCAGCAGCTCCGGTTCCGGGACAGGCTACAATGAGCAGTTCTTC
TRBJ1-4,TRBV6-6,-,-,CASSLDRTTNEKLFF,TGTGCCAGCAGCCTCGACAGGACAACTAATGAAAAACTGTTTTTT
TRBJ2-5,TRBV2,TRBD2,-,CASSFSPSGETQYF,TGTGCCAGCAGTTTTAGTCCTAGCGGAGAGACCCAGTACTTC
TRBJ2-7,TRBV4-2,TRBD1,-,CASSQVIQGADEQYF,TGTGCCAGCAGCCAAGTCATACAGGGGGCTGACGAGCAGTACTTC
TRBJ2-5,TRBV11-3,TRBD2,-,CASRKGGGETQYF,TGTGCCAGTCGCAAAGGCGGGGGAGAGACCCAGTACTTC
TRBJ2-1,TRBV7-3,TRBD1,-,CASSRGQGAVNEQFF,TGTGCCAGCAGCCGGGGACAGGGGGCGGTCAATGAGCAGTTCTTC
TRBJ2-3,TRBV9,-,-,CASSWTGDTQYF,TGTGCCAGCAGCTGGACGGGGGATACGCAGTATTTT
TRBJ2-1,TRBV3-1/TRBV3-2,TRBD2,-,CASSPPRLATNNEQFF,TGTGCCAGCAGCCCCCCACGACTAGCGACGAACAATGAGCAGTTCTTC
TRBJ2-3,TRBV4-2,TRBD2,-,CASSPVRGGTSGDTQYF,TGTGCCAGCAGCCCCGTGAGGGGGGGGACTAGCGGCGATACGCAGTATTTT
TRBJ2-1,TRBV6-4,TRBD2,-,CASGLSGASYNEQFF,TGTGCCAGCGGTCTGAGCGGGGCCTCCTACAATGAGCAGTTCTTC
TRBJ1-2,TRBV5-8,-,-,CASSIGGRQVGGYTF,TGTGCCAGCAGCATTGGGGGCAGACAGGTCGGTGGCTACACCTTC
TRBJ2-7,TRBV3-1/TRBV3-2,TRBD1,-,CASSQRGGQGLYEQYF,TGTGCCAGCAGCCAGAGGGGGGGACAGGGCCTCTACGAGCAGTACTTC
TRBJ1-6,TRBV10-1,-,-,CASNQGCNSPLHF,TGCGCCAGCAATCAGGGTTGTAATTCACCCCTCCACTTT
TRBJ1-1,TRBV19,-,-,CASSPRNTEAFF,TGTGCCAGTAGTCCCAGGAACACTGAAGCTTTCTTT
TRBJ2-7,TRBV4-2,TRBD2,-,CASTTSGSTYEQYF,TGTGCCAGCACCACTAGCGGGAGCACCTACGAGCAGTACTTC
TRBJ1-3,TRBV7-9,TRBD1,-,CASSPGTAGNTIYF,TGTGCCAGCAGCCCTGGGACAGCTGGAAACACCATATATTTT
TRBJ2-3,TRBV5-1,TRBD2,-,CASRQQRDMITDTQYF,TGCGCCAGCAGACAGCAGCGGGATATGATAACAGATACGCAGTATTTT
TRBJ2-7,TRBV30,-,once,CAWMDGNSYEQYF,TGTGCCTGGATGGACGGGAACTCCTACGAGCAGTACTTC
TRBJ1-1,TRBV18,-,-,CASSPSKGVFGTEAFF,TGTGCCAGCTCACCCAGTAAGGGGGTTTTTGGCACTGAAGCTTTCTTT
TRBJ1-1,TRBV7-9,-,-,CASSSQGNTEAFF,TGTGCCAGCAGCTCTCAGGGGAACACTGAAGCTTTCTTT
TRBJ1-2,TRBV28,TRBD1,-,CASSRQGFSNGYTF,TGTGCCAGCAGCCGACAGGGGTTCAGTAATGGCTACACCTTC
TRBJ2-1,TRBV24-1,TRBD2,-,CATSERSGRAKDEQFF,TGTGCCACCAGTGAGCGTAGCGGGAGGGCCAAGGATGAGCAGTTCTTC
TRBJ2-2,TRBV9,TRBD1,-,CASSVVSQGAVGELFF,TGTGCCAGCAGCGTAGTATCTCAGGGGGCGGTCGGGGAGCTGTTTTTT
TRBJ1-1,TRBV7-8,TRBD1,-,CASSLGGQANTEAFF,TGTGCCAGCAGCCTTGGAGGACAGGCGAACACTGAAGCTTTCTTT
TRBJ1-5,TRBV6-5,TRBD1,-,CASSLQGARGQPQHF,TGTGCCAGCAGTCTACAGGGGGCGCGGGGTCAGCCCCAGCATTTT
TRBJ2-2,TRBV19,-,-,CASSHWGQIGELFF,TGTGCCAGTAGTCATTGGGGGCAAATCGGGGAGCTGTTTTTT
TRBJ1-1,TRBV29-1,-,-,CSVTRGNTEAFF,TGCAGCGTGACTCGAGGGAACACTGAAGCTTTCTTT
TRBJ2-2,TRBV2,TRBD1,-,CASSLDRGDTGELFF,TGTGCCAGCAGTCTTGACAGGGGTGACACCGGGGAGCTGTTTTTT
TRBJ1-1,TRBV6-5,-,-,CASLDPRITEAFF,TGTGCCAGCTTGGATCCGCGGATCACTGAAGCTTTCTTT
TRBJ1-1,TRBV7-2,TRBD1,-,CASSLAFGRGQGEAFF,TGTGCCAGCAGCTTAGCGTTCGGCAGGGGGCAAGGTGAAGCTTTCTTT
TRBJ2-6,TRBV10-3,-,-,CAISAQGSGANVLTF,TGTGCCATCAGTGCCCAGGGCTCTGGGGCCAACGTCCTGACTTTC
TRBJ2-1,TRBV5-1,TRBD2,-,CASSATAGPPYNEQFF,TGCGCCAGCAGCGCGACAGCGGGACCTCCCTACAATGAGCAGTTCTTC
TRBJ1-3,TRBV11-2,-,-,CASSLDYRVGNTIYF,TGTGCCAGCAGCTTAGATTACAGGGTTGGAAACACCATATATTTT
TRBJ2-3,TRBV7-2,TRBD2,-,CASSLARREGLTSTDTQYF,TGTGCCAGCAGCTTAGCGAGGCGGGAGGGACTTACGAGCACAGATACGCAGTATTTT
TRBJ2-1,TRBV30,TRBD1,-,CAARQGPGNEQFF,TGTGCCGCCAGACAGGGGCCAGGTAATGAGCAGTTCTTC
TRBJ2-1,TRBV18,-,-,CASSPRPPGNSYNEQFF,TGTGCCAGCTCACCACGCCCCCCGGGAAACTCCTACAATGAGCAGTTCTTC
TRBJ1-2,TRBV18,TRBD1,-,CASSPVAGTGLSYGYTF,TGTGCCAGCTCACCTGTTGCCGGGACAGGGCTTAGCTATGGCTACACCTTC
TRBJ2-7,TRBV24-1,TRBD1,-,CATSDPGTGAYEQYF,TGTGCCACCAGTGACCCCGGGACAGGGGCCTACGAGCAGTACTTC
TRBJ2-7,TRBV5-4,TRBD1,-,CASSLVGRGQYEQYF,TGTGCCAGCAGCTTGGTCGGCAGGGGGCAATACGAGCAGTACTTC
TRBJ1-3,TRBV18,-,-,CASSPGSGNTIYF,TGTGCCAGCTCACCAGGGAGTGGAAACACCATATATTTT
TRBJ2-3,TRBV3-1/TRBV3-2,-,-,CASSTVVTDTQYF,TGTGCCAGCAGCACCGTAGTCACAGATACGCAGTATTTT
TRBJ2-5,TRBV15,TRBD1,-,CATSGGLKGQGVETQYF,TGTGCCACCAGCGGAGGTTTAAAGGGACAGGGGGTCGAGACCCAGTACTTC